These T cell receptor beta chains were read from a single sample in a study of T cells after yellow fever vaccination. In TCRdb, the 5' RACE reads were re-called with MiXCR into one record per CDR3 protein. The repertoire includes over 300,000 distinct CDR3 sequences, about 6.9% of them detected once, and 15% to 20% sits in the top ten. The sample here was PBMCs, taken about 41 days after the first yellow fever vaccination. Receptors were obtained from a young man who received the YFV17D yellow fever vaccine. Both conserved end residues are part of each CDR3. The order of the fields is CDR3 length, D gene, V gene, J gene, clone size, CDR3 DNA, CDR3 protein. A D gene is named only where the DNA matches it firmly. Clone size appears in some rows only: once, few, many, or a class for an expanded clone.

13	TRBD1	TRBV20-1	TRBJ1-4	many	TGCAGTGCTAGGCGACAGGGGAATGAAAAACTGTTTTTT	CSARRQGNEKLFF
11	NA	TRBV28	TRBJ1-2	many	TGTGCCAGCAGCTCTAACTATGGCTACACCTTC	CASSSNYGYTF
10	NA	TRBV30	TRBJ2-1	few	TGTGCCTGGAGTGGGGTTGAGCAGTTCTTC	CAWSGVEQFF
14	NA	TRBV9	TRBJ2-1	few	TGTGCCAGCAGCGTGGAACAGGGTGACAATGAGCAGTTCTTC	CASSVEQGDNEQFF
14	NA	TRBV27	TRBJ1-1	NA	TGTGCCAGCAGTTCATCAGGGTGGAACACTGAAGCTTTCTTT	CASSSSGWNTEAFF
14	NA	TRBV5-1	TRBJ1-2	NA	TGCGCCAGCAGCTTGGCTCGGACAGAGAATGGCTACACCTTC	CASSLARTENGYTF
17	TRBD2	TRBV4-1	TRBJ2-1	many	TGCGCCAGCAGCCCCCGAGATAGCGGGGGCTTATACAATGAGCAGTTCTTC	CASSPRDSGGLYNEQFF
18	NA	TRBV7-3	TRBJ2-5	few	TGTGCCAGCAGCTTTTACACGGGCCCCTCGGGCATCCAAGAGACCCAGTACTTC	CASSFYTGPSGIQETQYF
17	TRBD1	TRBV2	TRBJ1-1	NA	TGTGCCAGCAGTGGCCTCGACAGGGCAGGGGGTGACACTGAAGCTTTCTTT	CASSGLDRAGGDTEAFF
16	TRBD2	TRBV20-1	TRBJ2-2	NA	TGCAGTGCTACCGGGACTAGCGGGGCGGAAACCGGGGAGCTGTTTTTT	CSATGTSGAETGELFF
13	NA	TRBV20-1	TRBJ1-2	few	TGCAGTGCCCACTCGGGGGGGGAGGCCGGCTACACCTTC	CSAHSGGEAGYTF
16	TRBD2	TRBV5-4	TRBJ2-1	NA	TGTGCCAGCAGCTTTCATAGCGGGGGTTCCTACAATGAGCAGTTCTTC	CASSFHSGGSYNEQFF
14	TRBD1	TRBV4-3	TRBJ1-2	many	TGCGCCAGCAGCCAAACCACAGGGGGGTATGGCTACACCTTC	CASSQTTGGYGYTF
14	NA	TRBV12-3/TRBV12-4	TRBJ2-4	NA	TGTGCCAGCAGTTTAATGGGAGGCCAAAACATTCAGTACTTC	CASSLMGGQNIQYF
15	NA	TRBV15	TRBJ2-2	few	TGTGCCACCAGCTGGGACCTTTCCCCCACCGGGGAGCTGTTTTTT	CATSWDLSPTGELFF
15	TRBD2	TRBV5-1	TRBJ2-7	many	TGCGCCAGCAGCTTGGGGAGCGGGGGTTTTGACGAGCAGTACTTC	CASSLGSGGFDEQYF
16	NA	TRBV6-5	TRBJ1-6	many	TGTGCCAGCAGTTACTCGTTAGAGGGAATCGGCTCACCCCTCCACTTT	CASSYSLEGIGSPLHF
16	TRBD2	TRBV7-9	TRBJ2-5	few	TGTGCCAGCAGCTTCCGGACTAGCGGGGGCCAAGAGACCCAGTACTTC	CASSFRTSGGQETQYF
16	NA	TRBV3-1	TRBJ2-7	NA	TGTGCCAGCAGCCAAGATAACAGCTTTGCATCCTACGAGCAGTACTTC	CASSQDNSFASYEQYF
13	NA	TRBV20-1	TRBJ1-1	many	TGCAGTGCTAGAGTGAACGAGGGGACTGAAGCTTTCTTT	CSARVNEGTEAFF
15	TRBD2	TRBV7-9	TRBJ2-5	few	TGTGCCAGCAGCTTACTAGCGGCGCTCCAAGAGACCCAGTACTTC	CASSLLAALQETQYF
12	TRBD1	TRBV20-1	TRBJ1-1	few	TGCAGTGCTAGCGGACAGGGGGCTGAAGCTTTCTTT	CSASGQGAEAFF
14	NA	TRBV7-2	TRBJ2-3	NA	TGTGCCAGCAGCTCCCAGGGCGGGGCAGATACGCAGTATTTT	CASSSQGGADTQYF
17	NA	TRBV4-1	TRBJ2-3	NA	TGCGCCAGCAGCCAATTACAGGCTAGGGGACCGACAGATACGCAGTATTTT	CASSQLQARGPTDTQYF
18	TRBD2	TRBV3-1	TRBJ2-2	NA	TGTGCCTGCTGTATTTGGAGATTTAGCGGGGGGAGTGGCGGGGAGCTGTTTTTT	CACCIWRFSGGSGGELFF
15	NA	TRBV20-1	TRBJ2-4	few	TGCAGTGCCAACCCTCGTCCGGGGGCCTCAGGCATTCAGTACTTC	CSANPRPGASGIQYF
16	NA	TRBV30	TRBJ2-1	few	TGTGCCTGGAGTCTTCTAGCGAAGGACCCCCCCAGCCAGCAGTTCTTC	CAWSLLAKDPPSQQFF
15	TRBD2	TRBV20-1	TRBJ2-1	few	TGCAGTGCCAGTAGACTAGCGGGGGGCTACAATGAGCAGTTCTTC	CSASRLAGGYNEQFF
11	NA	TRBV20-1	TRBJ1-1	few	TGCAGTGCCCCGAGGGTTTCTGAAGCTTTCTTT	CSAPRVSEAFF
15	NA	TRBV28	TRBJ1-4	few	TGTGCCAGCAGTGCGGGGTCCGGGGTTAATGAAAAACTGTTTTTT	CASSAGSGVNEKLFF
14	NA	TRBV6-5	TRBJ1-4	NA	TGTGCCAGCAGTTTCCGGGGGCCTAATGAAAAACTGTTTTTT	CASSFRGPNEKLFF
14	NA	TRBV5-4	TRBJ1-2	few	TGTGCCAGCAGCTTGAAATGGGCAGGAGATGGCTACACCTTC	CASSLKWAGDGYTF
20	TRBD2	TRBV12-3/TRBV12-4	TRBJ2-3	few	TGTGCCAGCAGTTGGAGTATATACGCGACTAGCGGGGGGGAAACAGATACGCAGTATTTT	CASSWSIYATSGGETDTQYF
14	NA	TRBV9	TRBJ1-1	many	TGTGCCAGCAGCGTAGGAGGGGAGAACACTGAAGCTTTCTTT	CASSVGGENTEAFF
16	NA	TRBV29-1	TRBJ2-1	NA	TGCAGCACATGGGGGGTAGAGGGGCGCCCCTACAATGAGCAGTTCTTC	CSTWGVEGRPYNEQFF
16	TRBD1	TRBV4-1	TRBJ2-5	many	TGCGCCAGCAGCCAAACAGGGACAGGGGGAGTCGAGACCCAGTACTTC	CASSQTGTGGVETQYF
14	NA	TRBV7-2	TRBJ1-5	few	TGTGCCAGCAGCCGAGCAGGGATACATCAGCCCCAGCATTTT	CASSRAGIHQPQHF
15	NA	TRBV20-1	TRBJ2-2	NA	TGCAGTGCTAGGTCTCTGGTCTCGGGGTCCGGGGAGCTGTTTTTT	CSARSLVSGSGELFF
20	TRBD2	TRBV5-1	TRBJ2-4	few	TGCGCCAGCAGCTTGGCCGAGACTAGCGGGGGGTTCTTCGCCAAAAACATTCAGTACTTC	CASSLAETSGGFFAKNIQYF